The T cell receptor beta chain described here comes from a study of T-cell reconstitution after alpha-beta-depleted transplantation in children. TCRbeta library preparation incorporated unique molecular identifiers. TCRdb reprocessed the PCR reads with MiXCR, giving one entry per CDR3 protein. The table lists approximately 490,000 distinct CDR3 sequences, 9.5% to 15% of them singletons. The CDR3 is 16 residues long. Trimming cost V 0 bases and J 1 base; bases outside gene matches: 3. Germline V gives CDR1 SGHRS, CDR2 YFSETQ. Sequenced material: PBMCs from the stem cell graft donor, taken from the stem cell graft. The receptor was isolated from a human donor who donated a stem cell graft to a child with combined immunodeficiency. The gene calls are TRBV5-1 and TRBJ2-2; 7 bases are a match to TRBD2. This CDR3 reads CASSLEASGNTGELFF. DNA of the CDR3: TGCGCCAGCAGCTTGGAGGCTAGCGGGAACACCGGGGAGCTGTTTTTT.